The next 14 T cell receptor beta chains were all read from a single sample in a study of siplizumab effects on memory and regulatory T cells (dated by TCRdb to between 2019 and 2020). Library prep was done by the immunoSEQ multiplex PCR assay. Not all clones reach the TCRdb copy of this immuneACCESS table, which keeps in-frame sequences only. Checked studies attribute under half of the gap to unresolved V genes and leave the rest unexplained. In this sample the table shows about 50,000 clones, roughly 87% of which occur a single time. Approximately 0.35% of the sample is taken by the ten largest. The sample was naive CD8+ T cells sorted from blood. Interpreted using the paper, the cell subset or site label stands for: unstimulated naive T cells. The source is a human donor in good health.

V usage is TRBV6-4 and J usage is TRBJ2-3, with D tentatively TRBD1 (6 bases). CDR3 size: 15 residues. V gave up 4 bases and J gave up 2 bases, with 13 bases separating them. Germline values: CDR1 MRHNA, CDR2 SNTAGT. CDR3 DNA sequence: TGTGCCAGCAGTGTAACAGGGTACTCCACAGATACGCAGTATTTT. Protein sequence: CASSVTGYSTDTQYF.

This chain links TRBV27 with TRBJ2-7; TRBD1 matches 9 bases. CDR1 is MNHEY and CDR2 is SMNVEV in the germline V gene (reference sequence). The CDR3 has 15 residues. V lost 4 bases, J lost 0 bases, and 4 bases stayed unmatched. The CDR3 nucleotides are TGTGCCAGCAGTTGGGGACAGGGCAGCTCCTACGAGCAGTACTTC. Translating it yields CASSWGQGSSYEQYF.

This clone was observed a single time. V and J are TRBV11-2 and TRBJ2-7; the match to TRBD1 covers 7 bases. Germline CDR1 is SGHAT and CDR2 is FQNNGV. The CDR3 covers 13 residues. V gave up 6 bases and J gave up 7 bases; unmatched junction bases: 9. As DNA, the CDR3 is TGTGCCAGCAGTCTATCCAGGGGGTTGGAGCAGTACTTC. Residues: CASSLSRGLEQYF.

The CDR3 sequence is CASSHSTGGETQYF. The CDR3 DNA follows: TGTGCCAGCAGCCATAGCACAGGGGGTGAGACCCAGTACTTC. The chain carries TRBV14 and TRBJ2-5, with 8 bases aligning to TRBD1. J gave up 5 bases and V 3 bases, and 5 bases lay outside the gene matches. Germline V gene data show CDR1 as SGHDN and CDR2 as FVKESK. This CDR3 has 14 amino acids.

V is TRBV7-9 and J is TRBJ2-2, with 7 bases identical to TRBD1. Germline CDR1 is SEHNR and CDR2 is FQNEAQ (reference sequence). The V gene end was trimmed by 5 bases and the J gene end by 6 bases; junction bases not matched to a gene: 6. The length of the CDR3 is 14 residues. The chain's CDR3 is CASSQLTGAGELFF. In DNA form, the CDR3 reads TGTGCCAGCAGCCAGCTAACAGGGGCCGGGGAGCTGTTTTTT. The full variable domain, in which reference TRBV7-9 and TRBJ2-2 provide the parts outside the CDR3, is DTGVSQNPRHKITKRGQNVTFRCDPISEHNRLYWYRQTLGQGPEFLTYFQNEAQLEKSRLLSDRFSAERPKGSFSTLEIQRTEQGDSAMYLCASSQLTGAGELFFGEGSRLTVL.

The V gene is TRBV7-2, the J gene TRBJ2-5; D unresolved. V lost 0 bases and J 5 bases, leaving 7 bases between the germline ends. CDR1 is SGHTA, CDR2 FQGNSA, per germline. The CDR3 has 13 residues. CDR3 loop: CASSLAVWETQYF. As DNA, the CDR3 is TGTGCCAGCAGCTTAGCGGTGTGGGAGACCCAGTACTTC.

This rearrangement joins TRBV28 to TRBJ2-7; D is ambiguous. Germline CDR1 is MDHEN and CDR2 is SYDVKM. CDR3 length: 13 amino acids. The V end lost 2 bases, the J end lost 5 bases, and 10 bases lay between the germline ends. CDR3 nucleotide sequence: TGTGCCAGCAGTTTAGGGCCATCGAACGAGCAGTACTTC. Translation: CASSLGPSNEQYF.

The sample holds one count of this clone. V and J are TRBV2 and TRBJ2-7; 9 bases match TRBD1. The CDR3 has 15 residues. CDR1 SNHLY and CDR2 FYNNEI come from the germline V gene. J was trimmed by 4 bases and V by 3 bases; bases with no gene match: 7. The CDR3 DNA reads TGTGCCAGCAGTGAGGGGACAGGGTTAAAGTACGAGCAGTACTTC. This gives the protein CASSEGTGLKYEQYF.

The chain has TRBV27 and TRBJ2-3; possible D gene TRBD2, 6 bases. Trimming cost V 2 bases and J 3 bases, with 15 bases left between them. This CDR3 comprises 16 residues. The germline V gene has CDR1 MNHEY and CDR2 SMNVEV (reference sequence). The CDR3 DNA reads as TGTGCCAGCAGTTTAGTAGGACCTCGGGGGACAGATACGCAGTATTTT. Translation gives CASSLVGPRGTDTQYF.

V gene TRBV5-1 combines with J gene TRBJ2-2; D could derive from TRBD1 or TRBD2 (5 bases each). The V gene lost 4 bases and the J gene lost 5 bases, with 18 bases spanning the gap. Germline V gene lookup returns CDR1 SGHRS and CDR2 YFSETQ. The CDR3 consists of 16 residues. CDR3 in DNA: TGCGCCAGCAGCCTGGGACCGCCTTCTGGTACCGGGGAGCTGTTTTTT. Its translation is CASSLGPPSGTGELFF.

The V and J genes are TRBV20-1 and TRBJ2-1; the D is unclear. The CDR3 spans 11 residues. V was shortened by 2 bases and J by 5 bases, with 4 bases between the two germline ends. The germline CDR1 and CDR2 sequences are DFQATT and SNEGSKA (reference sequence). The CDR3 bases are TGCAGTGCTAGACAGGACAATGAGCAGTTCTTC. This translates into CSARQDNEQFF.

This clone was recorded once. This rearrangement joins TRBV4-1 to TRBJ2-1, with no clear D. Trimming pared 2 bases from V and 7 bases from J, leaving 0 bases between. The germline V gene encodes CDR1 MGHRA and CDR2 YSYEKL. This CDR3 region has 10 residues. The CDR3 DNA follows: TGCGCCAGCAGCCAAAATGAGCAGTTCTTC. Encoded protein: CASSQNEQFF.

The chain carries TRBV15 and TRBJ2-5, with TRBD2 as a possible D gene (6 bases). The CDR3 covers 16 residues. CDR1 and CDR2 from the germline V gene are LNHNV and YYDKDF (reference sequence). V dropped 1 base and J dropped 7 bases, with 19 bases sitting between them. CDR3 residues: CATSRVPLGLEGTQYF. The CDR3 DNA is TGTGCCACCAGCAGAGTTCCCCTGGGACTCGAAGGGACCCAGTACTTC.

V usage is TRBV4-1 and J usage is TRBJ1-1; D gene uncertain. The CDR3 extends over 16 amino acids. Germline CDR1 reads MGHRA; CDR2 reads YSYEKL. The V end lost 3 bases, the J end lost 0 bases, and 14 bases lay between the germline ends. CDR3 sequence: CASSHAPGVMNTEAFF. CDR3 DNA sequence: TGCGCCAGCAGCCATGCCCCGGGAGTCATGAACACTGAAGCTTTCTTT.